One sample yielded the 7 T cell receptor beta chains listed below, sequenced in a study of blood T cell repertoires in COVID-19. Generated by immunoSEQ multiplex PCR, the TCRdb table keeps only in-frame clones and is missing some. The profile shows roughly 200,000 clones, 89% of them singletons. The sequencing sample was made of PBMCs or T cells enriched from blood (not recorded which). The receptors stem from a woman in her thirties or forties with acute COVID-19.

The chain employs TRBV30 and TRBJ1-2; possibly TRBD1 for D (5 bases). Germline values: CDR1 GTSNPN, CDR2 SVGIG (reference sequence). V lost 2 bases and J lost 4, with 8 bases in between. The length of the CDR3 is 12 residues. CDR3 protein: CAWSPQGYGYTF. For the CDR3, the DNA is TGTGCCTGGAGTCCCCAGGGCTATGGCTACACCTTC.

The V and J genes are TRBV19 and TRBJ1-4; D not resolved. Looked up from germline, CDR1 is LNHDA and CDR2 is SQIVND (reference sequence). The CDR3 loop spans 15 amino acids. V lost 3 bases and J lost 8, with 16 bases in between. In DNA, the CDR3 is TGTGCCAGTAGTATGAGGAGAGGACTTAGGGAAAAACTGTTTTTT. Encoded protein: CASSMRRGLREKLFF.

The V gene is TRBV7-2, the J gene TRBJ2-7; 7 bases align to TRBD1. The CDR3 runs to 15 residues. In germline, CDR1 is SGHTA, CDR2 FQGNSA. The junction had 12 bases not matched to a gene; V was cut back by 4 bases and J by 6 bases. CDR3 residues: CASSSTPTGYPEQYF. The CDR3, as DNA: TGTGCCAGCAGCTCAACCCCGACAGGGTATCCCGAGCAGTACTTC.

The DNA of the CDR3 is TGCGCCAGCAGCCAAGAGGACAGGGGGCGCGAAGATACGCAGTATTTT. Amino acids: CASSQEDRGREDTQYF. The chain has TRBV4-3 and TRBJ2-3; 11 positions agree with TRBD1. Germline assignment: CDR1 LGHNA and CDR2 YSLEER. V gave up 0 bases and J gave up 5 bases; unmatched junction bases: 4. This CDR3 comprises 16 residues.

This chain links TRBV7-9 with TRBJ2-3, with a weak D call TRBD1 (5 bases). Trimming took 1 base from V and 2 from J, leaving 16 bases between them. The CDR3 spans 17 residues. Germline V CDR1 and CDR2: SEHNR, FQNEAQ (reference sequence). The CDR3, as DNA: TGTGCCAGCAGCTTAGGGGGCAGCCTTCCTTCCACAGATACGCAGTATTTT. Its translation is CASSLGGSLPSTDTQYF.

This clone was recorded only once. The gene calls are TRBV28 and TRBJ2-7; D gene unclear. V was pared by 2 bases and J by 1 base, with 12 bases between. The germline CDR1 and CDR2 sequences are MDHEN and SYDVKM. The CDR3 length is 15 residues. The chain's CDR3 is CASSLPFDISYEQYF. The CDR3 coding sequence is TGTGCCAGCAGTTTACCCTTTGACATTTCCTACGAGCAGTACTTC.

The chain couples TRBV11-2 to TRBJ2-5, with 8 bases identical to TRBD1. CDR1 and CDR2 (germline): SGHAT, FQNNGV. Losses at the gene ends were 3 bases for V and 2 bases for J; bases not matched to a gene: 2. The CDR3 extends over 14 amino acids. CDR3 bases: TGTGCCAGCAGCTTGAACAGGGGGCAAGAGACCCAGTACTTC. It is translated as CASSLNRGQETQYF.